These T cell receptor beta chains were read from a single sample in a study of human thymus T cells. TCRdb's table, derived via immunoSEQ multiplex PCR, lists solely in-frame clones and lacks some. The sample includes fewer than 55,000 clones, 94% of them seen just once. The sample was blood. Receptor source: a boy in the first two years of life with a congenital heart defect but otherwise immunologically healthy. The CDR3 runs from the conserved cysteine through the conserved F or W. A D gene is named only where the DNA matches it firmly. Size values are once, few and many counts, or a class for expanded clones, and some rows have none.

CDR3 protein: CASSLVSNEKLFF
CDR3 DNA: TGTGCCAGCAGTTTAGTTTCTAATGAAAAACTGTTTTTT
CDR3 length: 13
D gene: -
J gene: TRBJ1-4
clone size: -
V gene: TRBV6-5

CDR3 protein: CASSFGDRGYGYTF
CDR3 DNA: TGTGCCAGCAGCTTCGGGGACAGGGGTTATGGCTACACCTTC
CDR3 length: 14
D gene: TRBD1
J gene: TRBJ1-2
clone size: -
V gene: TRBV5-4

CDR3 protein: CASSLFVGATDTQYF
CDR3 DNA: TGTGCCAGCAGCTTATTCGTGGGAGCGACAGATACGCAGTATTTT
CDR3 length: 15
D gene: -
J gene: TRBJ2-3
clone size: -
V gene: TRBV7-8

CDR3 protein: CASTSPLQGYYGYTF
CDR3 DNA: TGTGCCAGCACCAGTCCCCTACAGGGCTACTATGGCTACACCTTC
CDR3 length: 15
D gene: -
J gene: TRBJ1-2
clone size: once
V gene: TRBV6-5

CDR3 protein: CASSSLAGGYSTDTQYF
CDR3 DNA: TGCGCCAGCAGCTCACTAGCGGGGGGGTACAGCACAGATACGCAGTATTTT
CDR3 length: 17
D gene: TRBD2
J gene: TRBJ2-3
clone size: -
V gene: TRBV5-1

CDR3 protein: CASSLIGKGNTIYF
CDR3 DNA: TGTGCCAGCAGCTTGATAGGGAAGGGAAACACCATATATTTT
CDR3 length: 14
D gene: -
J gene: TRBJ1-3
clone size: -
V gene: TRBV5-6

CDR3 protein: CASSLPNEASGRSSYEQYF
CDR3 DNA: TGTGCCAGCAGCTTACCGAATGAGGCTAGCGGGAGATCCTCCTACGAGCAGTACTTC
CDR3 length: 19
D gene: TRBD2
J gene: TRBJ2-7
clone size: -
V gene: TRBV7-3

CDR3 protein: CASSLVTSGGLNTDTQYF
CDR3 DNA: TGTGCCAGCAGCTTAGTAACTAGCGGGGGCCTAAACACAGATACGCAGTATTTT
CDR3 length: 18
D gene: TRBD2
J gene: TRBJ2-3
clone size: -
V gene: TRBV13

CDR3 protein: CASSGNLETQYF
CDR3 DNA: TGCGCCAGCAGCGGGAACCTCGAGACCCAGTACTTC
CDR3 length: 12
D gene: -
J gene: TRBJ2-5
clone size: -
V gene: TRBV5-1

CDR3 protein: CASSLDRGGNGYTF
CDR3 DNA: TGTGCCAGCAGCTTAGACAGGGGAGGAAATGGCTACACCTTC
CDR3 length: 14
D gene: TRBD1
J gene: TRBJ1-2
clone size: once
V gene: TRBV7-2

CDR3 protein: CASSATAYNSPLHF
CDR3 DNA: TGTGCCAGCAGCGCGACTGCCTATAATTCACCCCTCCACTTT
CDR3 length: 14
D gene: -
J gene: TRBJ1-6
clone size: once
V gene: TRBV5-4

CDR3 protein: CASSLAGNTEAFF
CDR3 DNA: TGCGCCAGCAGCTTGGCAGGGAACACTGAAGCTTTCTTT
CDR3 length: 13
D gene: -
J gene: TRBJ1-1
clone size: -
V gene: TRBV5-1

CDR3 protein: CASSEPGSGYTEAFF
CDR3 DNA: TGCGCCAGCAGTGAACCCGGATCAGGGTACACTGAAGCTTTCTTT
CDR3 length: 15
D gene: -
J gene: TRBJ1-1
clone size: -
V gene: TRBV4-1

CDR3 protein: CARGQGWNTIYF
CDR3 DNA: TGTGCTCGGGGACAGGGATGGAACACCATATATTTT
CDR3 length: 12
D gene: TRBD1
J gene: TRBJ1-3
clone size: -
V gene: TRBV30

CDR3 protein: CSVGTAPGFRTQYF
CDR3 DNA: TGCAGCGTCGGGACAGCCCCAGGGTTTAGGACCCAGTACTTC
CDR3 length: 14
D gene: TRBD1
J gene: TRBJ2-5
clone size: -
V gene: TRBV29-1

CDR3 protein: CASSPPGQGPSGANVLTF
CDR3 DNA: TGTGCCAGCAGCCCCCCGGGACAGGGACCCTCTGGGGCCAACGTCCTGACTTTC
CDR3 length: 18
D gene: TRBD1
J gene: TRBJ2-6
clone size: once
V gene: TRBV5-4

CDR3 protein: CASSVTGEDQPQHF
CDR3 DNA: TGTGCCAGCAGCGTGACAGGGGAGGATCAGCCCCAGCATTTT
CDR3 length: 14
D gene: TRBD1
J gene: TRBJ1-5
clone size: few
V gene: TRBV9

CDR3 protein: CASSGGTATRSYEQYF
CDR3 DNA: TGCGCCAGCAGCGGGGGGACCGCCACTCGGTCCTACGAGCAGTACTTC
CDR3 length: 16
D gene: -
J gene: TRBJ2-7
clone size: once
V gene: TRBV5-1

CDR3 protein: CASSIQGRYGYTF
CDR3 DNA: TGTGCCAGTAGTATCCAGGGCAGGTATGGCTACACCTTC
CDR3 length: 13
D gene: -
J gene: TRBJ1-2
clone size: -
V gene: TRBV19

CDR3 protein: CASTNSGPRELFF
CDR3 DNA: TGTGCCAGCACCAATAGCGGGCCCCGGGAGCTGTTTTTT
CDR3 length: 13
D gene: TRBD2
J gene: TRBJ2-2
clone size: -
V gene: TRBV7-8

CDR3 protein: CASSYGGRNYGYTF
CDR3 DNA: TGTGCCAGCAGTTACGGAGGGCGGAACTATGGCTACACCTTC
CDR3 length: 14
D gene: -
J gene: TRBJ1-2
clone size: -
V gene: TRBV6-5

CDR3 protein: CASSYLGPSGAEAFF
CDR3 DNA: TGTGCCAGCAGCTACCTCGGACCGTCGGGCGCTGAAGCTTTCTTT
CDR3 length: 15
D gene: -
J gene: TRBJ1-1
clone size: -
V gene: TRBV7-2

CDR3 protein: CASSYLPDPTGELFF
CDR3 DNA: TGTGCCAGCAGCTATTTGCCGGATCCCACCGGGGAGCTGTTTTTT
CDR3 length: 15
D gene: -
J gene: TRBJ2-2
clone size: -
V gene: TRBV9

CDR3 protein: CASSLLAGNTIYF
CDR3 DNA: TGTGCCAGCAGTTTATTAGCTGGAAACACCATATATTTT
CDR3 length: 13
D gene: -
J gene: TRBJ1-3
clone size: -
V gene: TRBV28

CDR3 protein: CASSEERGPYNEQFF
CDR3 DNA: TGTGCCAGCAGTGAAGAAAGGGGGCCCTACAATGAGCAGTTCTTC
CDR3 length: 15
D gene: TRBD1
J gene: TRBJ2-1
clone size: -
V gene: TRBV2

CDR3 protein: CASSFRKTEAFF
CDR3 DNA: TGTGCCAGCAGCTTCAGGAAGACTGAAGCTTTCTTT
CDR3 length: 12
D gene: -
J gene: TRBJ1-1
clone size: -
V gene: TRBV5-5

CDR3 protein: CASSFTGVGEKLFF
CDR3 DNA: TGTGCCAGCAGTTTCACAGGGGTGGGGGAAAAACTGTTTTTT
CDR3 length: 14
D gene: TRBD1
J gene: TRBJ1-4
clone size: -
V gene: TRBV28

CDR3 protein: CASSSRGNEKLFF
CDR3 DNA: TGTGCCAGCAGCTCCCGCGGTAATGAAAAACTGTTTTTT
CDR3 length: 13
D gene: -
J gene: TRBJ1-4
clone size: once
V gene: TRBV11-2

CDR3 protein: CASSLDRNEKLFF
CDR3 DNA: TGCGCCAGCAGCTTGGACAGAAATGAAAAACTGTTTTTT
CDR3 length: 13
D gene: -
J gene: TRBJ1-4
clone size: -
V gene: TRBV5-1

CDR3 protein: CASSPGPRGNEQFF
CDR3 DNA: TGTGCCAGCAGCCCGGGACCCCGTGGAAATGAGCAGTTCTTC
CDR3 length: 14
D gene: -
J gene: TRBJ2-1
clone size: -
V gene: TRBV7-9

CDR3 protein: CASSLAFLGSSYNEQFF
CDR3 DNA: TGTGCCAGCAGCTTGGCCTTTCTAGGGAGCTCCTACAATGAGCAGTTCTTC
CDR3 length: 17
D gene: -
J gene: TRBJ2-1
clone size: -
V gene: TRBV5-4

CDR3 protein: CASSIWSGRDTQYF
CDR3 DNA: TGTGCCAGTAGTATCTGGTCCGGAAGAGACACGCAGTATTTT
CDR3 length: 14
D gene: -
J gene: TRBJ2-3
clone size: -
V gene: TRBV19